These T cell receptor beta chains were read from a single sample in a study of blood T cells in healthy people across ages. TCRdb recomputed calls from the 5' RACE reads with MiXCR, one row per CDR3 protein. The sample has over 1.5 million distinct CDR3 sequences; around 48% are singletons. The specimen sequenced was blood. The receptors were sampled from a woman aged 35 to 49 in good health. The CDR3 runs from the conserved cysteine through the conserved F or W. Each record gives: V gene, CDR3 protein.

v_gene: TRBV7-9; CDR3aa: CASRADRDMKKLFF
v_gene: TRBV7-2; CDR3aa: CASSHAGLAGGRGKTQYF
v_gene: TRBV4-1; CDR3aa: CASSQLWEGADGYGYTF
v_gene: TRBV3-1; CDR3aa: CASSPRGLYGYTF
v_gene: TRBV12-3/TRBV12-4; CDR3aa: CASSFVLGGSTYNEQFF
v_gene: TRBV7-9; CDR3aa: CASSPPDRVKGYTF
v_gene: TRBV21-1; CDR3aa: CASSISPVYEQYF
v_gene: TRBV4-3; CDR3aa: CASSQDPGVSEQFF
v_gene: TRBV5-5; CDR3aa: CASSLWDRGPGAEAFF
v_gene: TRBV27; CDR3aa: CASSLQGPYNEQYF
v_gene: TRBV5-1; CDR3aa: CASSLFGKNEQFF
v_gene: TRBV6-6; CDR3aa: CASSNDRGNTEAFF
v_gene: TRBV2; CDR3aa: CASIDRDRSFSPLHF
v_gene: TRBV5-1; CDR3aa: CASSLAGDTSYNEQFF
v_gene: TRBV20-1; CDR3aa: CSVPGTMAKNIQYF
v_gene: TRBV5-1; CDR3aa: CASSWVVEETQYF
v_gene: TRBV29-1; CDR3aa: CSVEGRGPSGANVLTF
v_gene: TRBV6-5; CDR3aa: CASSSGPRTGRQPQHF
v_gene: TRBV28; CDR3aa: CASSTGLAGQSSYNEQFF
v_gene: TRBV12-3/TRBV12-4; CDR3aa: CASSFNRENQETQYF
v_gene: TRBV24-1; CDR3aa: CATSDLYMADTQYF
v_gene: TRBV20-1; CDR3aa: CSARGQLPNYGYTF
v_gene: TRBV2; CDR3aa: CASRGQTLWGQFF
v_gene: TRBV5-5; CDR3aa: CASSSTSGGPDYNEQFF
v_gene: TRBV20-1; CDR3aa: CSALRLAQDTQYF
v_gene: TRBV4-2; CDR3aa: CASSQESGGDYEQYF
v_gene: TRBV20-1; CDR3aa: CSARDGEAGADTQYF
v_gene: TRBV9; CDR3aa: CASSVATGPYGYTF
v_gene: TRBV12-5; CDR3aa: CASGLHPDEQYF